The clone carrying this T cell receptor (beta chain) was detected many times. Its target is unknown. These data come from a study of T cells after yellow fever vaccination. Notes on the study in general: Peak timing came faster in the weaker secondary response, day 5 versus 15. Abundant clonotypes (contaminants from the bulk population) could be present in FACS-sorted repertoires.

One entry per CDR3 protein, called by TCRdb with MiXCR from the 5' RACE reads. The table includes about 240,000 distinct CDR3 sequences, 6.9% detected once. V was shortened by 4 bases and J by 8 bases, with 8 bases between the two germline ends. Germline V CDR1 and CDR2: SGHVS, FNYEAQ. CDR3 length: 12 amino acids. Sequenced material: CD4+ T cells sorted from PBMCs, taken 15 days after the yellow fever booster vaccination. The chain has TRBV7-6 and TRBJ2-2; D possibly corresponds to TRBD2 (5 bases). The clonotype originates from a man aged 30-40 years who received the YFV17D yellow fever vaccine. This chain's CDR3 is CASSSPGGELFF. In DNA, the CDR3 is TGTGCCAGCAGCTCGCCGGGGGGGGAGCTGTTTTTT.